The next 13 T cell receptor beta chains were all read from a single sample in a study of beta chain features in type 1 diabetes. Study-wide results and limits: Shortening of TCRB CDR3s, moderate but significant, appeared in all four CD4+ subsets of Type 1 diabetes patients.

All of the isolated RNA was reverse transcribed, so expressed TCRB transcripts were sequenced. The data were produced by immunoSEQ multiplex PCR, yet TCRdb's version contains in-frame clones alone and is incomplete. The sample contains hundreds of thousands of clones, 11% to 15% of which appear only once. Which antigens these TCRs recognize remains unknown. Sequencing was performed on naive CD4+ T cells from blood. Source of these receptors: a man aged 18 to 35 with type 1 diabetes.

The rearrangement joins TRBV7-9 to TRBJ1-1; D is ambiguous. In germline, CDR1 is SEHNR, CDR2 FQNEAQ (reference sequence). The CDR3 extends over 16 amino acids. Trimming stripped 4 bases from V and 4 bases from J, with 19 bases between. The CDR3 coding sequence is TGTGCCAGCAGCTCGGCAGCGTTATTAGGGTTCACTGAAGCTTTCTTT. This gives the protein CASSSAALLGFTEAFF. Full variable domain (outside the CDR3, taken from reference TRBV7-9 and TRBJ1-1): DTGVSQNPRHKITKRGQNVTFRCDPISEHNRLYWYRQTLGQGPEFLTYFQNEAQLEKSRLLSDRFSAERPKGSFSTLEIQRTEQGDSAMYLCASSSAALLGFTEAFFGQGTRLTVV.

V and J are TRBV5-1 and TRBJ2-7; the D is unclear. The CDR3 extends over 14 amino acids. Germline V gives CDR1 SGHRS, CDR2 YFSETQ. Trimming shortened V by 5 bases and J by 3 bases, and 15 bases separated the two germline ends. The CDR3 DNA is TGCGCCAGCAGTGAATGGACGGCCGGCTACGAGCAGTACTTC. Translating it yields CASSEWTAGYEQYF.

The chain uses TRBV5-6 and TRBJ2-1; perhaps TRBD2 as D (5 bases). Germline V gene data show CDR1 as SGHDT and CDR2 as YYEEEE. The V end was cut by 5 bases, the J end by 2 bases, with 14 bases between. The CDR3 is made up of 15 amino acids. The CDR3 bases are TGTGCCAGCAGTCCTAAGCGGAAGACCTACAATGAGCAGTTCTTC. Translating gives CASSPKRKTYNEQFF.

The chain employs TRBV5-1 and TRBJ2-5, with TRBD2 identical over 9 bases. Germline lookup yields CDR1 SGHRS and CDR2 YFSETQ. The CDR3 is 14 residues long. V was pared by 2 bases and J by 3 bases, with 2 bases of the junction left unmatched. CDR3 protein: CASSFGGREETQYF. CDR3 nucleotide sequence: TGCGCCAGCAGCTTTGGCGGGAGGGAAGAGACCCAGTACTTC.

This chain uses TRBV4-3 with TRBJ1-6; the D gene is possibly TRBD1 (6 bases). The CDR3 is made up of 15 amino acids. V lost 0 bases, J lost 8 bases, and 11 bases lay in between. Germline CDR1 LGHNA, CDR2 YSLEER. The CDR3 spells CASSQDMRGDSPLHF. The CDR3 DNA is TGCGCCAGCAGCCAAGATATGAGGGGGGATTCACCCCTCCACTTT.

This clone has a handful of counts. The chain joins TRBV30 to TRBJ2-2, with D unclear. Trimming took off 5 bases at V and 6 bases at J, with 7 bases between the two ends. This CDR3 region has 11 residues. The germline gives CDR1 GTSNPN, CDR2 SVGIG (reference sequence). The DNA of the CDR3 is TGTGCCTGGGAAGAGGCCGGGGAGCTGTTTTTT. Translation: CAWEEAGELFF. Full variable domain (missing parts from reference TRBV30 and TRBJ2-2): SQTIHQWPATLVQPVGSPLSLECTVEGTSNPNLYWYRQAAGRGLQLLFYSVGIGQISSEVPQNLSASRPQDRQFILSSKKLLLSDSGFYLCAWEEAGELFFGEGSRLTVL.

This clone was observed a few times. The CDR3 sequence: CAWGRGDGYTF. The CDR3 DNA follows: TGTGCCTGGGGGAGAGGGGATGGCTACACCTTC. The chain carries TRBV30 and TRBJ1-2, with D possibly being TRBD1 (5 bases). The CDR3 has 11 amino acids. Looked up from germline, CDR1 is GTSNPN and CDR2 is SVGIG (reference sequence). V was pared by 5 bases and J by 6 bases, with 10 bases between.

The V and J genes are TRBV5-1 and TRBJ1-1, with D perhaps matching TRBD1 (6 bases). CDR1 and CDR2 from the germline V gene are SGHRS and YFSETQ. V lost 4 bases and J lost 1, with 11 bases in between. This CDR3 spans 14 amino acids. Written as DNA, the CDR3 is TGCGCCAGCAGCCTTTGGACAGCGAACACTGAAGCTTTCTTT. This translates into CASSLWTANTEAFF.

This clone showed up just a few times. The V call is TRBV6-6, the J call TRBJ2-1; 7 bases match TRBD2. Germline CDR1 is MNHNY and CDR2 is SVGAGI (reference sequence). Trimming at V came to 10 bases and at J to 2 bases, leaving 8 bases not matched to a gene. The CDR3 runs 14 residues. The chain's CDR3 is CATLAETPYNEQFF. In DNA, the CDR3 is TGTGCCACCCTAGCGGAAACGCCCTACAATGAGCAGTTCTTC.

This clone occurred a few times. This chain connects TRBV20-1 to TRBJ2-7; no clear D. Germline assignment: CDR1 DFQATT and CDR2 SNEGSKA (reference sequence). V lost 7 bases and J lost 5, with 3 bases in between. The CDR3 runs to 8 residues. The CDR3 loop reads CSVHEQYF. The DNA of the CDR3 is TGCAGTGTCCACGAGCAGTACTTC.

V usage is TRBV9 and J usage is TRBJ2-1; perhaps TRBD1 as D (6 bases). Trimming shortened V by 2 bases and J by 6 bases, and 12 bases separated the two germline ends. The CDR3 runs to 14 residues. CDR1 and CDR2 (germline): SGDLS, YYNGEE. The DNA for the CDR3 is TGTGCCAGCAGCGTGGACAGCGCTTTCAATGAGCAGTTCTTC. This sequence encodes CASSVDSAFNEQFF.

V usage is TRBV9 and J usage is TRBJ2-6; possible D gene TRBD1, 6 bases. V shed 0 bases and J shed 2 bases, with 6 bases lying between them. The CDR3 totals 15 residues. Germline-derived CDR1 and CDR2 are SGDLS and YYNGEE. For the CDR3, the DNA is TGTGCCAGCAGCGTAGGACAGGCTGGGGCCAACGTCCTGACTTTC. This encodes CASSVGQAGANVLTF.

The chain employs TRBV28 and TRBJ1-5; D gene uncertain. The CDR3 consists of 13 residues. V lost 11 bases to trimming and J lost 5 bases, with 16 bases between them. The germline CDR1 and CDR2 sequences are MDHEN and SYDVKM. DNA of the CDR3: TGTGCCCGAATACCGGGTTCGGATCAGCCCCAGCATTTT. Protein product: CARIPGSDQPQHF.